Sequencing of this TCR beta chain was carried out in a study of cytomegalovirus exposure and HLA in healthy donors. This PCR relied on a set of 60 Vbeta primers and 13 Jbeta primers. Profiling relied on immunoSEQ multiplex PCR, and the TCRdb table lists in-frame clones only, not all of them. The repertoire holds 100,000 or so clones, with about 78% as singletons. This CDR3 contains 14 residues. V gave up 0 bases and J gave up 0 bases, with 6 bases separating them. CDR1 SEHNR and CDR2 FQNEAQ come from the germline V gene (reference sequence). Overall study results and limits: A later analysis reported that several of the most significant clusters appeared to be linked to common viral pathogens, among them Epstein-Barr virus.

Worth noting for this clone: Its target is unknown.

This chain joins TRBV7-9 and TRBJ2-7; D gene uncertain. The receptor was isolated from a man in his thirties or forties in good health and CMV-seronegative. The sequenced sample consisted of PBMCs. The CDR3 here is CASSLALISYEQYF. The CDR3 DNA sequence: TGTGCCAGCAGCTTAGCACTTATCTCCTACGAGCAGTACTTC.